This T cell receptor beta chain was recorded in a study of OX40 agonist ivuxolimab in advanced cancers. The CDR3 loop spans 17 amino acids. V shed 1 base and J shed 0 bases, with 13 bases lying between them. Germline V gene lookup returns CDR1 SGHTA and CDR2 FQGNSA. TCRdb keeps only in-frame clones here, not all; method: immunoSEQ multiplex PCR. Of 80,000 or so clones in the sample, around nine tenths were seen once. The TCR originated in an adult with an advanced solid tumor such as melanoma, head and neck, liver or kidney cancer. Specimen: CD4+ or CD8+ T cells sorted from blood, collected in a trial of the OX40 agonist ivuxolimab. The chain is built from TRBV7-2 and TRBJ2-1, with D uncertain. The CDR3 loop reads CASSLGRYLSSYNEQFF. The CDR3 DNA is TGTGCCAGCAGCTTAGGTCGGTACCTCAGCTCCTACAATGAGCAGTTCTTC. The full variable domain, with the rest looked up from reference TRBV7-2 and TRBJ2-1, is GAGVSQSPSNKVTEKGKDVELRCDPISGHTALYWYRQSLGQGLEFLIYFQGNSAPDKSGLPSDRFSAERTGGSVSTLTIQRTQQEDSAVYLCASSLGRYLSSYNEQFFGPGTRLTVL.